The present TCR beta chain was sequenced within a study of CD8 T cells in Susac syndrome. RNA, at about 0.45 to 1 ug, was reverse transcribed with random hexamers. With immunoSEQ multiplex PCR, TCR beta CDR3 was amplified across 54 Vbeta and 13 Jbeta. TCRdb re-analysed the immunoSEQ multiplex PCR reads in MiXCR, keeping a single row per CDR3 protein. The sample lists 160,000 or so distinct CDR3 sequences, about 91% occurring once. High-throughput TCR beta sequencing covered peripheral CD8+ and CD4+ T cells. As controls, healthy donors matched for age and sex were used. Bulk CD8+ and CD4+ cells came from magnetic negative isolation; CD8+ TEMRA by FACS. Trimming stripped 6 bases from V and 8 bases from J, with 14 bases between. The CDR3 runs to 13 residues.

V gene TRBV12-3 or TRBV12-4 combines with J gene TRBJ2-1; D is perhaps TRBD1 (6 bases). The sequence was obtained from a human donor in good health. Sequencing input: CD4+ T cells from PBMCs. The CDR3 nucleotides are TGTGCCAGCAGGCCGGGACAAGGGCATGAGCAGTTCTTC. Protein sequence: CASRPGQGHEQFF.